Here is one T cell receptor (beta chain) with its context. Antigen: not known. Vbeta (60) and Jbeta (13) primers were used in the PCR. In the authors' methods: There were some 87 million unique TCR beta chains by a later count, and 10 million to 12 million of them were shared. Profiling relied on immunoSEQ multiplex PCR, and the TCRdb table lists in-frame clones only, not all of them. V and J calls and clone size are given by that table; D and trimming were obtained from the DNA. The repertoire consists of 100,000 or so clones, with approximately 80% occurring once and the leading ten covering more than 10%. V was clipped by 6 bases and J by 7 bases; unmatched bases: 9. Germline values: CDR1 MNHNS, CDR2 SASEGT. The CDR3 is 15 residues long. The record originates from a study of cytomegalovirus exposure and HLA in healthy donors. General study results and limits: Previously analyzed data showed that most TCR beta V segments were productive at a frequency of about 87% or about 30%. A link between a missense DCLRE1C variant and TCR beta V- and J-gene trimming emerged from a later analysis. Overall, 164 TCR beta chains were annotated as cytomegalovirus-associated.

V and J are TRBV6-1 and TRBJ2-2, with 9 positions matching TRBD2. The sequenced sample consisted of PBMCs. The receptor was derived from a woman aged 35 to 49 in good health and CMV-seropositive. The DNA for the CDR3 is TGTGCCAGCAGGCAGGCGGGGGGGCCCCTCGGGGAGCTGTTTTTT. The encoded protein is CASRQAGGPLGELFF.